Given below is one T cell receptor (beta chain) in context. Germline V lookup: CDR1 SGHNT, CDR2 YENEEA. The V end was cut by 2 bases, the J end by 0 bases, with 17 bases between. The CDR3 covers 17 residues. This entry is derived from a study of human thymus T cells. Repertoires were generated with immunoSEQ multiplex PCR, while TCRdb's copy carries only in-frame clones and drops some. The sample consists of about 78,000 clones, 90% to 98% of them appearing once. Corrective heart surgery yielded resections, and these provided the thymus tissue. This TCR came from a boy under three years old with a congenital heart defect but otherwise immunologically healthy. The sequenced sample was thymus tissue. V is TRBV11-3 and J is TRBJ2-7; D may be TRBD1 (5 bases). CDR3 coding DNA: TGTGCCAGCAGCTTATACAGGCAGCAGATCCTCTCCTACGAGCAGTACTTC. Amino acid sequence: CASSLYRQQILSYEQYF.